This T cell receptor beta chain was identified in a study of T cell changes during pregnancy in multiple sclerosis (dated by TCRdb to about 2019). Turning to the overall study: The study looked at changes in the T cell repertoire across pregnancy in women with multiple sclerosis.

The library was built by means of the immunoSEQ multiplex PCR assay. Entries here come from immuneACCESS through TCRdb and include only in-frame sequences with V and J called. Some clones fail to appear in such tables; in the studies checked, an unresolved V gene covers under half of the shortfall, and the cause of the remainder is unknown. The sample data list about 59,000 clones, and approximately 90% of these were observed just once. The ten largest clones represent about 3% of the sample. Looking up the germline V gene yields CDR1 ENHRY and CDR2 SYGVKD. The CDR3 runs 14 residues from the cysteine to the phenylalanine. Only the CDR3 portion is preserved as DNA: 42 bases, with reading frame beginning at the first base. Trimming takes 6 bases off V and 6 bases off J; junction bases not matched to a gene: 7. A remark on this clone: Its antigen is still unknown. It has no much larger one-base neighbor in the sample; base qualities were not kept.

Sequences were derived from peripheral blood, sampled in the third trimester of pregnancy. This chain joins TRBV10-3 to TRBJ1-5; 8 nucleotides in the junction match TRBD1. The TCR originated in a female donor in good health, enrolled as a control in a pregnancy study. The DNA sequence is TGTGCCATCAGCCCCGACAGGGGAGGTCAGCCCCAGCATTTT. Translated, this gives CAISPDRGGQPQHF.